The TCR beta chain under discussion was sequenced for a study of technical replicates of blood from a few donors. Repertoires were generated with immunoSEQ multiplex PCR, while TCRdb's copy carries only in-frame clones and drops some. The data show some 14,000 clones, about 85% seen once. The V gene lost 3 bases and the J gene lost 3 bases, with 8 bases spanning the gap. The CDR3 covers 13 residues. Germline CDR1 WSHSY, CDR2 SAAADI. The TCR comes from a human donor in good health. Sequencing used PBMCs. The chain is built from TRBV10-2 and TRBJ1-2, with D possibly being TRBD1 (5 bases). CDR3 loop: CASSEGRDYGYTF. CDR3 nucleotides: TGCGCCAGCAGTGAAGGCAGGGACTATGGCTACACCTTC.